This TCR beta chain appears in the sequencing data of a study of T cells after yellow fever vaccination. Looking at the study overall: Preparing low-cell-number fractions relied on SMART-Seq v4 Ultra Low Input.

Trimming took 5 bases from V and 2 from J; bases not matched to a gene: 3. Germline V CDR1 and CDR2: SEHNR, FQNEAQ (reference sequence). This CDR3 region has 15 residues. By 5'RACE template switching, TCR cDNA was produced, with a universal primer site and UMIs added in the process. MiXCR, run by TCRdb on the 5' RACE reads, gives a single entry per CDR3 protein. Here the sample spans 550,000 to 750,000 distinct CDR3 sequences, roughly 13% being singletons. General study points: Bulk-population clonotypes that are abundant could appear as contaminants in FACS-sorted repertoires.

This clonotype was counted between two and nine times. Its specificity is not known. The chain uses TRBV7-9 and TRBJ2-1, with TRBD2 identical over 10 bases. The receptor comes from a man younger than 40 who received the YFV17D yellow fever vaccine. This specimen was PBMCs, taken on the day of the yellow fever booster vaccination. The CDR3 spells CASSRGTSAYNEQFF. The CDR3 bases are TGTGCCAGCAGCCGGGGGACTAGCGCCTACAATGAGCAGTTCTTC.